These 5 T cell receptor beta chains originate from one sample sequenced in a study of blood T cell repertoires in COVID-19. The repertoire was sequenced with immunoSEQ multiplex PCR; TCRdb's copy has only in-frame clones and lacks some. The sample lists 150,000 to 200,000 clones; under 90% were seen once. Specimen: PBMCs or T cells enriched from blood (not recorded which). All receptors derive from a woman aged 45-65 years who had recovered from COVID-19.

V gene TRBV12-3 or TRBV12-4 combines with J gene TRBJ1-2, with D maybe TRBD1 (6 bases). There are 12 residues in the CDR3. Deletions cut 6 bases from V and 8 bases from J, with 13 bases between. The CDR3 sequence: CASRTGYAGYTF. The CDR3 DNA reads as TGTGCCAGCAGGACAGGCTACGCGGGCTACACCTTC.

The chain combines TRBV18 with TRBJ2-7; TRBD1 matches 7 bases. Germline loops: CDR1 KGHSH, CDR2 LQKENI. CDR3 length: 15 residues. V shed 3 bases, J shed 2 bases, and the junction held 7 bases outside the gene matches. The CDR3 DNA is TGTGCCAGCTCACCTACAGGGGCCCCCACCTACGAGCAGTACTTC. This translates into CASSPTGAPTYEQYF. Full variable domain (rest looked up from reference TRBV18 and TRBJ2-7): NAGVMQNPRHLVRRRGQEARLRCSPMKGHSHVYWYRQLPEEGLKFMVYLQKENIIDESGMPKERFSAEFPKEGPSILRIQQVVRGDSAAYFCASSPTGAPTYEQYFGPGTRLTVT.

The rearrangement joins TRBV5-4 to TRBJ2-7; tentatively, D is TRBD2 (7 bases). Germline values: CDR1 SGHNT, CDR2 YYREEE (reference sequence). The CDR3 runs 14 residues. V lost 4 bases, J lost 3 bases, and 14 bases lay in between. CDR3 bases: TGTGCCAGCAGCGTCGGACAGCGGGGCTACGAGCAGTACTTC. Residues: CASSVGQRGYEQYF.

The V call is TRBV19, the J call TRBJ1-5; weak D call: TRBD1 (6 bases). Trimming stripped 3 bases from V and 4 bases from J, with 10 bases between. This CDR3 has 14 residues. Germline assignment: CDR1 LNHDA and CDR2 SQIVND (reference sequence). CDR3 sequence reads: CASSIFGQNQPQHF. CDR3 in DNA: TGTGCCAGTAGTATTTTCGGACAGAATCAGCCCCAGCATTTT.

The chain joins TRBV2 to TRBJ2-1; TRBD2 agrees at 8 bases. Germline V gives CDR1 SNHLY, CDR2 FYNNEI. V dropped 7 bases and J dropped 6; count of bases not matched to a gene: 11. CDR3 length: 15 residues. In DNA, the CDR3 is TGTGCCAGCACCTACAGCGGGGGAGGAGGCAATGAGCAGTTCTTC. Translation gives CASTYSGGGGNEQFF. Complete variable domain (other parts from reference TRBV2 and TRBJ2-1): EPEVTQTPSHQVTQMGQEVILRCVPISNHLYFYWYRQILGQKVEFLVSFYNNEISEKSEIFDDQFSVERPDGSNFTLKIRSTKLEDSAMYFCASTYSGGGGNEQFFGPGTRLTVL.